These 11 T cell receptor beta chains were sequenced from one sample in a study of cytomegalovirus exposure and HLA in healthy donors. Primers: 60 Vbeta forward and 13 Jbeta reverse. Some clones are missing from TCRdb's copy, which holds only in-frame ones; the method was immunoSEQ multiplex PCR. In the table there are approximately 150,000 clones, just under 80% of which are singletons. The sample taken for sequencing was PBMCs. The source of these receptors is a woman in her late teens or twenties in good health and CMV-seronegative.

The V and J genes are TRBV5-1 and TRBJ2-3, with D possibly being TRBD1 (5 bases). In germline, CDR1 is SGHRS, CDR2 YFSETQ. There are 15 residues in the CDR3. Trimming pared 7 bases from V and 3 bases from J, leaving 18 bases between. DNA for the CDR3: TGCGCCAGCGGAACCCAGGGTCCAAATACAGATACGCAGTATTTT. Translating it yields CASGTQGPNTDTQYF. Filled out from reference TRBV5-1 and TRBJ2-3, the complete variable domain reads KAGVTQTPRYLIKTRGQQVTLSCSPISGHRSVSWYQQTPGQGLQFLFEYFSETQRNKGNFPGRFSGRQFSNSRSEMNVSTLELGDSALYLCASGTQGPNTDTQYFGPGTRLTVL.

J is TRBJ2-1 and V is TRBV7-2; D may be TRBD1 (6 bases). The germline V and J ends were trimmed by 5 bases and 9 bases, with 20 bases remaining between them. The CDR3 has 15 residues. Per the germline V gene, CDR1 is SGHTA and CDR2 is FQGNSA. CDR3 coding DNA: TGTGCCAGCAGCCCACAGGGTGGGGTATCCAGTGAGCAGTTCTTC. It codes for CASSPQGGVSSEQFF. Supplemented by reference TRBV7-2 and TRBJ2-1, the full variable domain reads GAGVSQSPSNKVTEKGKDVELRCDPISGHTALYWYRQSLGQGLEFLIYFQGNSAPDKSGLPSDRFSAERTGGSVSTLTIQRTQQEDSAVYLCASSPQGGVSSEQFFGPGTRLTVL.

V is TRBV6-1 and J is TRBJ1-1, with 9 nucleotides matching TRBD1. This CDR3 is built from 14 residues. Germline V CDR1 and CDR2: MNHNS, SASEGT. The junction had 5 bases not matched to a gene; V was cut back by 6 bases and J by 3 bases. The DNA for the CDR3 is TGTGCCAGCAGGAACAGGGGGCGTGACACTGAAGCTTTCTTT. Translation gives CASRNRGRDTEAFF.

This clone has a handful of counts. V usage is TRBV27 and J usage is TRBJ2-6, with D possibly TRBD2 on 7 matching bases. V was shortened by 5 bases and J by 4 bases, with 21 bases between the two germline ends. Germline V lookup: CDR1 MNHEY, CDR2 SMNVEV (reference sequence). This CDR3 has 18 residues. In DNA form, the CDR3 reads TGTGCCAGCAGTCCTGCGGACTGGGGGGGGCGAGGGGCCAACGTCCTGACTTTC. Protein sequence: CASSPADWGGRGANVLTF.

The rearrangement uses TRBV7-9 and TRBJ2-5; 9 nucleotides line up with TRBD1. CDR1 is SEHNR and CDR2 is FQNEAQ in the germline V gene (reference sequence). There are 13 residues in the CDR3. With V trimmed by 3 bases and J by 6 bases, 2 bases remained unmatched. In DNA form, the CDR3 reads TGTGCCAGCAGCTTGGGACAGGGACAGACCCAGTACTTC. This encodes CASSLGQGQTQYF.

J is TRBJ2-1 and V is TRBV18; a weak D match, TRBD2 (6 bases). From germline, CDR1 is KGHSH and CDR2 LQKENI. The CDR3 runs 14 residues. Trimming stripped 3 bases from V and 9 bases from J, with 15 bases between. For the CDR3, the DNA is TGTGCCAGCTCACCTTTGACGGAGGGCGGTGAGCAGTTCTTC. Protein product: CASSPLTEGGEQFF.

V usage is TRBV6-1 and J usage is TRBJ1-5; a weak D match, TRBD1 (5 bases). Looked up from germline, CDR1 is MNHNS and CDR2 is SASEGT. Between the trimmed V and J ends, which lost 4 bases and 9 bases, there was a span of 16 bases. The CDR3 spans 14 residues. The CDR3 nucleotides are TGTGCCAGCAGTGTTGACAGCGTCGGATGGCCCCAGCATTTT. Translated, it gives CASSVDSVGWPQHF.

In this sample, this clone turned up a few times. This sequence joins TRBV6-5 and TRBJ1-1, with 7 bases that match TRBD1. The CDR3 is made up of 14 amino acids. Germline loops: CDR1 MNHEY, CDR2 SVGAGI. J gave up 7 bases and V 6 bases, and 11 bases lay outside the gene matches. The CDR3 nucleotides are TGTGCCAGCAGCCGTAGGAACAGGGGACGTGAAGCTTTCTTT. Translation gives CASSRRNRGREAFF.

This clone was detected once. The V and J genes are TRBV9 and TRBJ1-1; 10 bases agree with TRBD1. The V segment lost 0 bases and the J segment 3 bases; nucleotides outside the gene matches: 8. Germline CDR1 SGDLS, CDR2 YYNGEE. This CDR3 is built from 17 residues. The CDR3 here is CASSVGTGGLGYTEAFF. DNA of the CDR3: TGTGCCAGCAGCGTAGGGACAGGGGGGCTTGGTTACACTGAAGCTTTCTTT.

The chain recombines TRBV5-5 with TRBJ2-7, with TRBD2 matching 10 bases. Per the germline V gene, CDR1 is SGHKS and CDR2 is YYEKEE (reference sequence). V was pared by 0 bases and J by 4 bases, with 4 bases of the junction left unmatched. CDR3 length equals 15 residues. The CDR3 spells CASSLALAGHYEQYF. The CDR3 coding sequence is TGTGCCAGCAGCTTGGCACTAGCGGGGCATTACGAGCAGTACTTC. The variable domain in full, with the rest retrieved from reference TRBV5-5 and TRBJ2-7, is DAGVTQSPTHLIKTRGQQVTLRCSPISGHKSVSWYQQVLGQGPQFIFQYYEKEERGRGNFPDRFSARQFPNYSSELNVNALLLGDSALYLCASSLALAGHYEQYFGPGTRLTVT.

In this sample, this clone turned up once. The gene calls are TRBV4-1 and TRBJ2-1, with 12 nucleotides matching TRBD2. The germline CDR1 and CDR2 sequences are MGHRA and YSYEKL. The CDR3 runs 15 residues. Trimming at V came to 1 base and at J to 8 bases, leaving 3 bases not matched to a gene. Here the CDR3 reads CASSQGASGRDEQFF. The DNA for the CDR3 is TGCGCCAGCAGCCAAGGGGCTAGCGGGAGGGATGAGCAGTTCTTC.